The sequence of this TCR beta chain was determined in a study of T cell responses to AZD1222 COVID-19 vaccine (dated by TCRdb to the early 2020s). Concerning the study at large: AZD1222 recipients with second doses at about 4 weeks or about 12 weeks were pooled, because spike-specific TCR depth and breadth did not differ between schedules. A total of 233 trial participants underwent TCR sequencing, of whom roughly 210 had received two doses of AZD1222 and approximately 26 had received two doses of the MenACWY control vaccine. Enrollment into the trials was organized by age into subgroups of 18-55, 56-69 and 70-plus years, and those subgroups contained approximately 160, 26 and 62 TCR-sequenced participants, respectively. The paper as a whole reports these results and caveats: Nearly half of unique spike-specific TCRs reportedly recognized epitopes outside regions mutated in the B.1.351 and B.1.1.7 variants. Because no day 14 peak-response samples were available, the repertoires could be characterized only after the peak T cell response. Conclusions about previously exposed vaccinees are limited because only six or seven AZD1222 recipients were SARS-CoV-2 seropositive at baseline. In the small 56-69-year group, the increase in depth fell short of significance, most likely because of low power. The vaccine-associated CD4 TCRs covered the entire spike protein, and the dominant responses fell in regions 160-218 and 743-854. A significant rise in spike-specific TCR breadth and depth was observed after two AZD1222 doses relative to day 0 and relative to MenACWY recipients. Participants were mostly white British and included more females than males, and it was suggested by the authors that clonal diversity may have been underestimated.

Details on this clone: This clone's antigen is unknown. Base qualities were left out, and no much larger clone turns up one base away.

The sample's time point label, in plain terms: baseline before first vaccination. The vaccinee samples were drawn from two UK trials, COV001 and COV002, one of which was a single-blind randomized controlled phase 2/3 trial testing AZD1222 (ChAdOx1 nCoV-19) in healthy adults. Trial participant PBMC samples were collected at day 0 and day 28 after the second dose for TCRbeta chain sequencing. CDR1 and CDR2 were assigned from the germline V gene as SGHAT and FQNNGV. V loses 5 bases, J loses 4 bases, and the germline ends lie 14 bases apart. The CDR3 spans 14 residues, from the cysteine through the phenylalanine. CDR3 DNA is the only sequence kept; it has 42 bases, read in frame from the first base. The CDR3 regions of human TCRbeta chains were analyzed by immunosequencing. On the authors' methods: TCRs in the repertoires were compared against a reference library of SARS-CoV-2-specific TCRs that had been generated with the MIRA antigen-specificity platform. Breadth was defined as the fraction of unique TCRs that were SARS-CoV-2-associated, and depth was defined as the fraction of total T cells that were SARS-CoV-2-associated. Each spike-specific TCR was assigned to its reactive spike region and to a CD4 or CD8 class using the MIRA data. Log10-transformed breadth and depth values were compared by one-way ANOVA with Sidak's multiple comparisons tests. Not all clones reach the TCRdb copy of this immuneACCESS table, which keeps in-frame sequences only. Checked studies attribute under half of the gap to unresolved V genes and leave the rest unexplained. The D gene and trimming were derived from the DNA, and the V and J assignments and clone size from that table. Across this sample there are 74,000 or so clones, with around 84% seen only once. The top ten clones comprise approximately 21% of the sample.

The sequences come from peripheral blood, collected on day 0 of AZD1222 vaccination. This receptor was identified in an adult in good health. The sequence links TRBV11-2 to TRBJ2-5; too little of a D gene remains to name it. The nucleotides read TGTGCCAGCAGCCCCCGGGCCCCTCGAGAGACCCAGTACTTC. This encodes CASSPRAPRETQYF.